A selection of T cell receptor beta chains follows, all from one sample in a study of radiotherapy plus CTLA-4 blockade in lung cancer. The repertoire was sequenced with immunoSEQ multiplex PCR; TCRdb's copy has only in-frame clones and lacks some. This table holds 55,000 to 65,000 clones, 77% found once. The specimen comprised peripheral blood, sampled from a patient treated with radiotherapy plus ipilimumab. All receptors come from a human donor with non-small cell lung cancer who had a partial response to radiotherapy plus ipilimumab. Both conserved end residues are part of each CDR3. D genes are given only for firm matches. Size is omitted from some rows. Given values are once, few, many or a class for expanded clones.

TRBJ1-2 | . | TRBV9 | . | TGTGCCAGCAGCGCGGAGGAGTACCCTTGGTATGGCTACACCTTC | CASSAEEYPWYGYTF
TRBJ2-3 | . | TRBV5-1 | . | TGCGCCAGCAGCCCGCCGGACAGTCCAGATACGCAGTATTTT | CASSPPDSPDTQYF
TRBJ1-2 | . | TRBV6-1 | . | TGTGCCAGCAATGGACAGAACTATGGCTACACCTTC | CASNGQNYGYTF
TRBJ2-7 | . | TRBV10-2 | . | TGCGCCAGCAGTCCCCAGGTCTACGAGCAGTACTTC | CASSPQVYEQYF
TRBJ2-7 | . | TRBV4-2 | . | TGTGCCAGCAGCCAAGGCGACACGAGCTCCTACGAGCAGTACTTC | CASSQGDTSSYEQYF
TRBJ1-1 | . | TRBV6-1 | . | TGTGCCAGCAGTTTCGTCGGGGGGGACACTGAAGCTTTCTTT | CASSFVGGDTEAFF
TRBJ2-4 | few | TRBV5-4 | TRBD2 | TGTGCCAGCAGCTATAGCGGGGGGTCGGCCAAAAACATTCAGTACTTC | CASSYSGGSAKNIQYF
TRBJ1-6 | . | TRBV6-6 | TRBD1 | TGTGCCGCCCGACAGGGTGATTCACCCCTCCACTTT | CAARQGDSPLHF
TRBJ1-4 | once | TRBV2 | TRBD1 | TGTGCCAGCAGGGACAGGGGGACTAATGAAAAACTGTTTTTT | CASRDRGTNEKLFF
TRBJ2-1 | . | TRBV20-1 | . | TGCAGGCCCCTGAGCAATGAGCAGTTCTTC | CRPLSNEQFF
TRBJ2-3 | . | TRBV7-2 | TRBD2 | TGTGCCAGCAGCTTAATTACTAGCGGGGGGGTCTCGCAGTATTTT | CASSLITSGGVSQYF
TRBJ1-1 | few | TRBV7-2 | . | TGTGCCAGCAGCTTACGGACAGCGAACACTGAAGCTTTCTTT | CASSLRTANTEAFF
TRBJ1-4 | . | TRBV11-2 | . | TGTGCCAGCAGCTCAGGGTTATTTGAGGAAAAACTGTTTTTT | CASSSGLFEEKLFF
TRBJ2-2 | . | TRBV4-2 | . | TGTGCCAGCAGCCAAGATATTGGGGGCTTAACCGGGGAGCTGTTTTTT | CASSQDIGGLTGELFF
TRBJ1-3 | once | TRBV7-2 | . | TGTGCCAGCAGCTTAAAGCCAGCGCGCTCTGGAAACACCATATATTTT | CASSLKPARSGNTIYF
TRBJ1-1 | few | TRBV9 | . | TGTGCCAGCAGCGTAGCTCACGAGACTGAAGCTTTCTTT | CASSVAHETEAFF
TRBJ2-5 | . | TRBV14 | . | TGTGCCAGCAGTCAGTACCAATATCAAGAGACCCAGTACTTC | CASSQYQYQETQYF
TRBJ2-3 | . | TRBV19 | TRBD1 | TGTGCCAGTAAGCGACAGGGTATCCCAGATACGCAGTATTTT | CASKRQGIPDTQYF
TRBJ1-2 | . | TRBV28 | . | TGTGCCAGCAGTTTAAACGGAGAATATGGCTACACCTTC | CASSLNGEYGYTF
TRBJ1-2 | . | TRBV6-5 | . | TGTGCCAGCAGGGAGGGGTATGGCTACACCTTC | CASREGYGYTF
TRBJ2-2 | . | TRBV5-4 | . | TGTGCCAGCAGCTTGGAGAGGTCCCCGAACACCGGGGAGCTGTTTTTT | CASSLERSPNTGELFF
TRBJ1-1 | once | TRBV28 | TRBD1 | TGTGCCAGCAGAGATAAGACAGGGATCGGCACTGAAGCTTTCTTT | CASRDKTGIGTEAFF
TRBJ2-2 | . | TRBV9 | . | TGTGCCAGCAGCGTAGGTGGGCAGGGTGCCGGGGAGCTGTTTTTT | CASSVGGQGAGELFF
TRBJ1-5 | . | TRBV12-5 | . | TGTGCTAGTGGTTCGAGTACAGGACGCAATCAGCCCCAGCATTTT | CASGSSTGRNQPQHF
TRBJ2-7 | . | TRBV10-3 | TRBD1 | TGTGCCATCAGTCCCGGGACAGAGATTTACGAGCAGTACTTC | CAISPGTEIYEQYF
TRBJ2-7 | . | TRBV5-4 | . | TGTGCCAGCAGCCCAGCCGGGAGAGCCTACGAGCAGTACTTC | CASSPAGRAYEQYF
TRBJ1-4 | . | TRBV5-5 | . | TGTGCCAGCAGCCAAGCGGAGGGAAATGAAAAACTGTTTTTT | CASSQAEGNEKLFF
TRBJ2-1 | once | TRBV4-2 | TRBD2 | TGTGCCAGCAGCCAAGGACTAGCGGGGGGATTCTCCTACAATGAGCAGTTCTTC | CASSQGLAGGFSYNEQFF
TRBJ2-3 | . | TRBV7-6 | . | TGTGCCAGCAGCCCTGACAGGACCCCCACAGATACGCAGTATTTT | CASSPDRTPTDTQYF
TRBJ2-5 | . | TRBV9 | . | TGTGCCAGCAGCGTAGGAGTCCAGGGGAAAGAGACCCAGTACTTC | CASSVGVQGKETQYF
TRBJ2-7 | . | TRBV27 | TRBD1 | TGTGCCAGCAGTTTAACAGGGACAGGGACCGAGCAGTACTTC | CASSLTGTGTEQYF
TRBJ1-2 | few | TRBV2 | TRBD1 | TGTGCCAGCAAGGGGACAGCTTCTTATGGCTACACCTTC | CASKGTASYGYTF
TRBJ1-1 | . | TRBV19 | . | TGTGCCAGTAGTACCCGGGGGGTGAACACTGAAGCTTTCTTT | CASSTRGVNTEAFF
TRBJ2-3 | few | TRBV7-3 | TRBD2 | TGTGCCAGCAGTTCGGGGGGGCCGCAGTATTTT | CASSSGGPQYF
TRBJ2-1 | . | TRBV4-1 | . | TGCGCCAGCAGCCCTATCTCCCGACAGTCCGGCGAAAAGCAGTTCTTC | CASSPISRQSGEKQFF
TRBJ1-2 | . | TRBV5-4 | TRBD1 | TGTGCCAGCAGCTTGGATGGACAGGATGGCTACACCTTC | CASSLDGQDGYTF
TRBJ2-7 | . | TRBV5-1 | . | TGCGCCAGCAGCTTGGGTAGGCCAGGGGCCTACGAGCAGTACTTC | CASSLGRPGAYEQYF
TRBJ1-1 | . | TRBV29-1 | TRBD1 | TGCAGCGTCACCTCAACAGGGGGCGCTGGCACTGAAGCTTTCTTT | CSVTSTGGAGTEAFF
TRBJ2-7 | few | TRBV27 | TRBD2 | TGTGCCAGCAGTTTAGAAACTAGCGGGAGATACGAGCAGTACTTC | CASSLETSGRYEQYF
TRBJ1-1 | . | TRBV14 | . | TGTGCCAGCAGCCAAGATGGCCCCCCTTACACTGAAGCTTTCTTT | CASSQDGPPYTEAFF
TRBJ2-7 | . | TRBV19 | . | TGTGCCAGTAGTGCCCCCGGGGGCTACGAGCAGTACTTC | CASSAPGGYEQYF
TRBJ1-6 | . | TRBV11-2 | . | TGTGCCAGCAGCTTCTTACTTTCACCCCTCCACTTT | CASSFLLSPLHF
TRBJ2-7 | . | TRBV9 | . | TGTGCCAGGTGGACAGGGGACCTACTACTAGCGGTTTTCGAGCAGTACTTC | CARWTGDLLLAVFEQYF
TRBJ2-5 | . | TRBV5-6 | TRBD2 | TGTGCCAGCCTTCCGCTAGCGGGGGGTTCAACGGAGACCCAGTACTTC | CASLPLAGGSTETQYF
TRBJ2-5 | . | TRBV19 | TRBD2 | TGTGCCAGTAGTAGCAGACTAGCGGGGTACCAAGAGACCCAGTACTTC | CASSSRLAGYQETQYF
TRBJ2-3 | . | TRBV11-2 | TRBD2 | TGTGCCAGCAGCTTAGGGGCTAGCGGGGGTGGCACAGATACGCAGTATTTT | CASSLGASGGGTDTQYF